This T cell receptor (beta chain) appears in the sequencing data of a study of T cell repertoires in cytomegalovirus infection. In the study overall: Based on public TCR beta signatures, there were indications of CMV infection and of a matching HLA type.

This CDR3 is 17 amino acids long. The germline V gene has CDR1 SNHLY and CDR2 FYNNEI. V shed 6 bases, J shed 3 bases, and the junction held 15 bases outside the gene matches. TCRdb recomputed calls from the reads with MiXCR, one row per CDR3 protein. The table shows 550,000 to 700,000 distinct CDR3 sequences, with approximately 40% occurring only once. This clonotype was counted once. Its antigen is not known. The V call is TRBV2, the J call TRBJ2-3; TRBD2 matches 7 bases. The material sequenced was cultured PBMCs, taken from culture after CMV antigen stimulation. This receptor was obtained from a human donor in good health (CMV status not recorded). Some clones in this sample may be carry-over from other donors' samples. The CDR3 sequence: CASSGPQTSRNTDTQYF. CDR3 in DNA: TGTGCCAGCAGCGGTCCCCAGACTAGCCGAAATACAGATACGCAGTATTTT.